The clone carrying this T cell receptor (beta chain) has ten or more counts. Its antigen is unidentified. One end of the junction varies from germline; a read error may be responsible. This sample is part of a study of T cells in Graves' hyperthyroidism and ophthalmopathy. The CDR3 is 17 amino acids. CDR1 and CDR2 from the germline V gene are SSHAT and FNYEAQ (reference sequence). Study-level points and caveats: The model made its ophthalmopathy prediction, and onset followed a median approximately six months later.

RNA transcripts provided the source from which TCR beta CDR3 regions were amplified. The TCR CDR3 was amplified in a first-round RT-PCR using the HTBI primer set. TCRdb analysed the multiplex PCR reads with MiXCR anew, one entry per CDR3 protein. The table lists more than 650,000 distinct CDR3 sequences, 12% to 15% of them singletons, with around 9.6% in the top ten. The study based diagnoses on clinical symptoms, serum thyroxine and TRAb, thyroid ultrasound and orbital computed tomography. Sequenced: blood. This TCR was recovered from a woman between 18 and 29 years old with Graves' hyperthyroidism. The chain recombines TRBV7-7 with TRBJ2-3, with 13 bases lining up with TRBD2. The CDR3 region has the DNA TGTGCTAGCAGCCCCGGGACTAGCGGGATCGACACAGATACGCAGTATTTT. The encoded protein is CASSPGTSGIDTDTQYF.